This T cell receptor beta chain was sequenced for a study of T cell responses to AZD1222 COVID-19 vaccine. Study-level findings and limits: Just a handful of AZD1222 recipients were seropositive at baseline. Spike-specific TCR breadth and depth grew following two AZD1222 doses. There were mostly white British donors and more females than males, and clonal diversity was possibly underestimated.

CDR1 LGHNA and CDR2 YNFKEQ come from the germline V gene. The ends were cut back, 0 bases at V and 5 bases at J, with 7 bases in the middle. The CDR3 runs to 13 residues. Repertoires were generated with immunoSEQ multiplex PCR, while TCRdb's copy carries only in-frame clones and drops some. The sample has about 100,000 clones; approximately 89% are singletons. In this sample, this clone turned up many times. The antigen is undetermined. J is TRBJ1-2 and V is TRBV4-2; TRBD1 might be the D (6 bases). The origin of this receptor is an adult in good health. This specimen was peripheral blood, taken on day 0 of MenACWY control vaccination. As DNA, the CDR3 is TGTGCCAGCAGCCAAGACAGGGGATATGGCTACACCTTC. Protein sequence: CASSQDRGYGYTF.